This T cell receptor beta chain was captured by sequencing in a study of chemoradiotherapy in HPV16-positive cancers. Across the whole study: Candidate HPV-specific clones and shared TCR motifs came from a couple of HPV16-positive patients. General study results and limits: In HPV16-positive patients, HPV-responsive T-cell expansion tracked better recurrence-free survival. HPV-specific T cells were functionally defined from only a couple of HPV16-positive patients. Candidate HPV-specific clones and E7-related TCR motifs grew in tumor during treatment.

The germline gives CDR1 SGHAT, CDR2 FQNNGV. V was pared by 2 bases and J by 1 base, with 11 bases between. The CDR3 spans 16 residues. In the case of this clone: The antigen remains unidentified.

The protocol was immunoSEQ multiplex PCR, while the TCRdb copy is restricted to in-frame clones and leaves out a portion. The repertoire includes thousands of clones, more than 65% of them detected once, and roughly 6% sits in the top ten. The sequence was obtained from a human donor with HPV-associated anogenital cancer. This sample comprised tumor tissue, obtained from a patient who underwent chemoradiotherapy. The V and J genes are TRBV11-2 and TRBJ2-2; possible D gene TRBD1, 6 bases. The CDR3 sequence: CASSLRGTLNTGELFF. The DNA for the CDR3 is TGTGCCAGCAGCTTAAGGGGGACACTGAACACCGGGGAGCTGTTTTTT.